This TCR beta chain was observed in a study of cytomegalovirus exposure and HLA in healthy donors. PCR was performed using 60 Vbeta and 13 Jbeta primers. Here immunoSEQ multiplex PCR was the method, and the copy in TCRdb shows in-frame clones only, minus some. The sample has fewer than 250,000 clones, roughly four fifths seen once. The study's findings and limits: A later analysis found most CMV-associated TCR beta chains apparently HLA-restricted. Available immune exposure information covered CMV serostatus only. As a later analysis showed, a missense DCLRE1C variant was linked to trimming of TCR beta V- and J-genes. Being productive about 90% or about 30% of the time was typical of most TCR beta V segments in an earlier analysis.

The length of the CDR3 is 14 residues. Germline trimming cut 5 bases from V and 3 bases from J; bases unmatched to any gene: 7. Germline loops: CDR1 SNHLY, CDR2 FYNNEI. As to this clone: Its antigen is unknown.

Sequenced sample: PBMCs. This receptor was identified in a middle-aged man in good health and CMV-seropositive. The chain uses TRBV2 and TRBJ2-7; 7 bases align to TRBD1. The CDR3 coding sequence is TGTGCCAGCAGTCGACAGGGTGTCGACTACGAGCAGTACTTC. It encodes CASSRQGVDYEQYF.